This T cell receptor beta chain was retrieved from a study of cytomegalovirus exposure and HLA in healthy donors. Germline lookup yields CDR1 KGHSH and CDR2 LQKENI. The CDR3 totals 12 residues. Trimming took 3 bases from V and 5 from J, leaving 7 bases between them. PCR used 60 Vbeta primers and 13 Jbeta primers. Measured with immunoSEQ multiplex PCR; TCRdb has only the in-frame clones, and not every one. Of roughly 95,000 clones listed, approximately 80% are singletons. The V and J genes are TRBV18 and TRBJ1-1; no firm D call. Sequencing was done on a sample of PBMCs. The TCR was taken from a man between 25 and 39 years old in good health and CMV-seropositive. The CDR3 DNA follows: TGTGCCAGCTCACCTACATCGACTGAAGCTTTCTTT. It codes for CASSPTSTEAFF.